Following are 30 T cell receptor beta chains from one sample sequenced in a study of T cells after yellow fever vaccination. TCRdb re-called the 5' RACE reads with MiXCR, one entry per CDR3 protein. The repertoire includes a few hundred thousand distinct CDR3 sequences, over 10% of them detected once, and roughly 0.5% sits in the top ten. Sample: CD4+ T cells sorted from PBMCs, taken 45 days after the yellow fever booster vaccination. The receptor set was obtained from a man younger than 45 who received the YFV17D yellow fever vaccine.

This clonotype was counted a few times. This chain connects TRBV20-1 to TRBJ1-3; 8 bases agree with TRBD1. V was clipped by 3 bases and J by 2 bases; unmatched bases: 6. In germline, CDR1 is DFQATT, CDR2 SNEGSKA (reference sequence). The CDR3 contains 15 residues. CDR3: CSARAQGAPGNTIYF. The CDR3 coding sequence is TGCAGTGCTAGGGCTCAGGGGGCTCCTGGAAACACCATATATTTT.

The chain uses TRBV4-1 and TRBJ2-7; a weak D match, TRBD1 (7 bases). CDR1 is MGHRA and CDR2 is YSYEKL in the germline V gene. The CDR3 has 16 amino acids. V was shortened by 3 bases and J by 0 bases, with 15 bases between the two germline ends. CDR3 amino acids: CASSHQGGASSYEQYF. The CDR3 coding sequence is TGCGCCAGCAGCCACCAGGGGGGCGCAAGCTCCTACGAGCAGTACTTC.

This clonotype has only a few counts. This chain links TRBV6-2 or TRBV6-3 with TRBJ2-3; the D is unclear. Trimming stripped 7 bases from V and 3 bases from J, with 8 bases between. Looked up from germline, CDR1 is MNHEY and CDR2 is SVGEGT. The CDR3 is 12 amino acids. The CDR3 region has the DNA TGTGCCAGCACCATGGGGACAGATACGCAGTATTTT. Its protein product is CASTMGTDTQYF.

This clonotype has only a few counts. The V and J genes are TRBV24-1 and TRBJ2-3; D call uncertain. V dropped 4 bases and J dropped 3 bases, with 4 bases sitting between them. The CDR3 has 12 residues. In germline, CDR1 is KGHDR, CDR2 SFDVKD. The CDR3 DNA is TGTGCCACCAGTGACATGACAGATACGCAGTATTTT. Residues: CATSDMTDTQYF.

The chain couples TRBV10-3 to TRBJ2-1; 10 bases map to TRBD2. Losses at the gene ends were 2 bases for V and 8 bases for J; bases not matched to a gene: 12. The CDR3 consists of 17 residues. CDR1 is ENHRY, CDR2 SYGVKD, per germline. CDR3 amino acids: CAISEVVAGGPIYEQFF. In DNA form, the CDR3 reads TGTGCCATCAGTGAGGTGGTAGCGGGAGGCCCTATATATGAGCAGTTCTTC.

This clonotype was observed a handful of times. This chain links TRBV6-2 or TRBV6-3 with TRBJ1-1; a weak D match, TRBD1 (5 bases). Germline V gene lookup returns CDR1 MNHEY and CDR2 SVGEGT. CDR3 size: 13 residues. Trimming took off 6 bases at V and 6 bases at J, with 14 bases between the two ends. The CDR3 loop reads CASSPTGRAEAFF. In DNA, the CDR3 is TGTGCCAGCAGCCCGACGGGGCGCGCTGAAGCTTTCTTT.

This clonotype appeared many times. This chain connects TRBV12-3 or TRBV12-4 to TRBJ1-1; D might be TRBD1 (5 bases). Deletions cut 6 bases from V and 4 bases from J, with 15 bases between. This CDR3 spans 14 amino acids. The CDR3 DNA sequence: TGTGCCAGCAGAGGGGTATTCCCGGGCACTGAAGCTTTCTTT. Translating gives CASRGVFPGTEAFF.

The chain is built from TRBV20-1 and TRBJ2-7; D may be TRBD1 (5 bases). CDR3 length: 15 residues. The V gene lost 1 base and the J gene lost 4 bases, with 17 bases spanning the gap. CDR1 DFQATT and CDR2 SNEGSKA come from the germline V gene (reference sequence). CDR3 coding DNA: TGCAGTGCTAGAGGCCCAGGGCGCGTCCGATACGAGCAGTACTTC. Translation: CSARGPGRVRYEQYF.

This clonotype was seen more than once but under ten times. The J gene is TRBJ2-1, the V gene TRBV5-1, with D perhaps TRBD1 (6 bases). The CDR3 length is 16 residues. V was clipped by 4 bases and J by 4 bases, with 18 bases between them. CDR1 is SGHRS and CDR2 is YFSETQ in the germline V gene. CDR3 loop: CASSLTGTSSYNEQFF. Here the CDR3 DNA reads TGCGCCAGCAGCCTAACCGGGACAAGTAGTTACAATGAGCAGTTCTTC.

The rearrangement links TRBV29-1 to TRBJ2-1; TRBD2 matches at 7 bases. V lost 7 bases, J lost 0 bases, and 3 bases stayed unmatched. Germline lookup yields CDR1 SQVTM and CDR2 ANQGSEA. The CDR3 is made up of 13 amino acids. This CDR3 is CSALAGSYNEQFF. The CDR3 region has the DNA TGCAGCGCTTTAGCGGGCTCCTACAATGAGCAGTTCTTC.

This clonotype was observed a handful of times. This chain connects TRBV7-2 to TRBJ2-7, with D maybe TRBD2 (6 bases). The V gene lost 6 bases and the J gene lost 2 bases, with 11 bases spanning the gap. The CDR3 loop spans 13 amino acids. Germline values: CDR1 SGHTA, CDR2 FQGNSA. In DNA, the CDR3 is TGTGCCAGCAGGGAGGCGGGACCCTACGAGCAGTACTTC. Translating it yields CASREAGPYEQYF.

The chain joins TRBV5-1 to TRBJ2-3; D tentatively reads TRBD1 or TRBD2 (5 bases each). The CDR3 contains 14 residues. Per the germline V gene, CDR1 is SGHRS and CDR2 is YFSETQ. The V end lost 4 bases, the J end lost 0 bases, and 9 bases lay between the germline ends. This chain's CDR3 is CASSPGRSTDTQYF. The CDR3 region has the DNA TGCGCCAGCAGCCCGGGACGGAGCACAGATACGCAGTATTTT.

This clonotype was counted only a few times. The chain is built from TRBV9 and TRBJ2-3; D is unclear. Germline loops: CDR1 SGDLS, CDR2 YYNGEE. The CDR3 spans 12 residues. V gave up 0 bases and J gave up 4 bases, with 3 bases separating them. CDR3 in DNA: TGTGCCAGCAGCGTAGAGTCAGATACGCAGTATTTT. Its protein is CASSVESDTQYF.

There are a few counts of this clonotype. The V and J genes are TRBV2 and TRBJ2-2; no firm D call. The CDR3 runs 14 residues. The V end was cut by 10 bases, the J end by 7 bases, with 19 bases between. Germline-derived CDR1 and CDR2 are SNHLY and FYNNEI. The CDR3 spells CATMNVMRSGELFF. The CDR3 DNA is TGTGCCACCATGAATGTCATGAGGAGCGGGGAGCTGTTTTTT.

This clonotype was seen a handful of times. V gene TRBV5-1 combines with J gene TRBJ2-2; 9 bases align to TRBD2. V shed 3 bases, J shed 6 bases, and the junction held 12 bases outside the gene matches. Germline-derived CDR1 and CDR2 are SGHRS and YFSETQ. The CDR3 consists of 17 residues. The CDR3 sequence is CASSSVPLAGEAGELFF. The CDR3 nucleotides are TGCGCCAGCAGCTCTGTCCCCTTAGCGGGAGAGGCCGGGGAGCTGTTTTTT.

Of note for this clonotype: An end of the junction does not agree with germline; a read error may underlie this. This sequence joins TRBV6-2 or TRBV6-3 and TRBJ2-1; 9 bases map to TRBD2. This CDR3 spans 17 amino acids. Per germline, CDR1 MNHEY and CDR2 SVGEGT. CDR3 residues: CAISYSTSGAFGDEQFF. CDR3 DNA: TGTGCCATCAGTTACTCGACTAGCGGAGCATTTGGGGATGAGCAGTTCTTC.

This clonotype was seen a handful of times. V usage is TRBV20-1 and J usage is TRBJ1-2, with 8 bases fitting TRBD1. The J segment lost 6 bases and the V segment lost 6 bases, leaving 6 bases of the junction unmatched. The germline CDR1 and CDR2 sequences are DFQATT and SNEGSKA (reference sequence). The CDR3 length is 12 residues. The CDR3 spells CSASGQADGYTF. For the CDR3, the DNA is TGCAGTGCCTCGGGACAGGCTGATGGCTACACCTTC.

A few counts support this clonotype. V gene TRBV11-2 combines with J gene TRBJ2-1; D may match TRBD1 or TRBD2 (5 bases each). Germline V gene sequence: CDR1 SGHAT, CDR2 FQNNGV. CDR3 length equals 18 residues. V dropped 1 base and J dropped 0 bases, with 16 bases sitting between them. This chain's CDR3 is CASSLGGKRGTSYNEQFF. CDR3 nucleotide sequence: TGTGCCAGCAGCTTAGGGGGTAAGAGGGGCACCTCCTACAATGAGCAGTTCTTC.

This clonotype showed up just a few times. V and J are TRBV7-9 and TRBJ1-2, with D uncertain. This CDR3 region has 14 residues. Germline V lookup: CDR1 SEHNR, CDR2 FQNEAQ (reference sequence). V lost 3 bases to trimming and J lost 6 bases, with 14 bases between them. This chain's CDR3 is CASSFLEGADGYTF. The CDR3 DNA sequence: TGTGCCAGCAGCTTTTTGGAGGGTGCGGATGGCTACACCTTC.

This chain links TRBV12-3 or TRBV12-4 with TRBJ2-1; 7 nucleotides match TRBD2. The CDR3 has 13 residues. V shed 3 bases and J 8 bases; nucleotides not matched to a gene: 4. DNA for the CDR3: TGTGCCAGCAGTTTGAGTCTAGCGGATGAGCAGTTCTTC. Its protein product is CASSLSLADEQFF.

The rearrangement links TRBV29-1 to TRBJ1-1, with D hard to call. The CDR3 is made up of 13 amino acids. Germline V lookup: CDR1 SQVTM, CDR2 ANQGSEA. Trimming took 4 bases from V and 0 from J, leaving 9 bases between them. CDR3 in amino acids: CSVVEWVNTEAFF. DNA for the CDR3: TGCAGCGTTGTGGAATGGGTGAACACTGAAGCTTTCTTT.

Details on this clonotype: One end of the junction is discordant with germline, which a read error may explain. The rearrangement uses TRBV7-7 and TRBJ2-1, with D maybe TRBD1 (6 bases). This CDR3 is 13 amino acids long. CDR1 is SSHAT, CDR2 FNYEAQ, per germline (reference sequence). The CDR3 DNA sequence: TGTGCTAGCAGCTTAGACAAGGGACAAGGACAGTTCTTC. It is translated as CASSLDKGQGQFF.

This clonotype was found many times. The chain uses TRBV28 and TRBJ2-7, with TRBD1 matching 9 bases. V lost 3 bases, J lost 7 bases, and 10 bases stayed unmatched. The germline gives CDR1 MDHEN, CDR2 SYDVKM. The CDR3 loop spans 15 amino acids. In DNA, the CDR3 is TGTGCCAGCAGTTTTTTCGGGACAGGGTCACAAGAGCAGTACTTC. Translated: CASSFFGTGSQEQYF.

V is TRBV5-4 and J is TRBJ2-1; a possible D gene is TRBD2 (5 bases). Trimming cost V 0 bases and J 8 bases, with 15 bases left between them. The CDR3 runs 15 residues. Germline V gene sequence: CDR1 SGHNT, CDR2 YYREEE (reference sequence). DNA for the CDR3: TGTGCCAGCAGCTTGGGGACTTCCCGTTCGGATGAGCAGTTCTTC. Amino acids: CASSLGTSRSDEQFF.

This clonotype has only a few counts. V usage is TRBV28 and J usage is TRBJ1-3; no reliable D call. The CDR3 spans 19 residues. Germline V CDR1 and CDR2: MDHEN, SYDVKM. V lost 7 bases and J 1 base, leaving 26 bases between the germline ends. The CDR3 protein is CASIPPMGREGGSGNTIYF. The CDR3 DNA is TGTGCCAGCATTCCCCCGATGGGCCGTGAAGGAGGTTCTGGAAACACCATATATTTT.

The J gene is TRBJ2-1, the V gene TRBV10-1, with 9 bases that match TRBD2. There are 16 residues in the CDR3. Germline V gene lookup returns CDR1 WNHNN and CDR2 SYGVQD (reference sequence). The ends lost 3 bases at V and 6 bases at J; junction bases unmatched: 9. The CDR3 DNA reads TGCGCCAGCAGTGAAGGCGGGGGGGGGCCGGGCAATGAGCAGTTCTTC. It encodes CASSEGGGGPGNEQFF.

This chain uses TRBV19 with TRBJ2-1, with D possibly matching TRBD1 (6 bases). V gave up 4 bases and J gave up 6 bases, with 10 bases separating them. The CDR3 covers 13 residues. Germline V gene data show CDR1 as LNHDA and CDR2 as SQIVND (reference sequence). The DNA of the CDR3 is TGTGCCAGTAGTACCGGGACAACCAATGAGCAGTTCTTC. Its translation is CASSTGTTNEQFF.

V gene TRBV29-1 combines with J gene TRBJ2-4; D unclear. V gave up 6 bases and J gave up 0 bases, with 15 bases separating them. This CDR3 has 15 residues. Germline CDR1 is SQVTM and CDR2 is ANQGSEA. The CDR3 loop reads CSVIALRQAKNIQYF. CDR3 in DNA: TGCAGCGTCATTGCCCTCCGACAAGCCAAAAACATTCAGTACTTC. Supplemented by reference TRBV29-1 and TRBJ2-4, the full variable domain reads SAVISQKPSRDICQRGTSLTIQCQVDSQVTMMFWYRQQPGQSLTLIATANQGSEATYESGFVIDKFPISRPNLTFSTLTVSNMSPEDSSIYLCSVIALRQAKNIQYFGAGTRLSVL.

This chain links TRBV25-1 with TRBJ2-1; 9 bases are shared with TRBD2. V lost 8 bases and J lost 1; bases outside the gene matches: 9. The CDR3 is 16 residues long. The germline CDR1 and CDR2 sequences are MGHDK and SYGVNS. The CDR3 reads CASQTAGGESYNEQFF. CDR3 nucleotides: TGTGCCAGCCAAACAGCGGGAGGAGAGTCCTACAATGAGCAGTTCTTC.

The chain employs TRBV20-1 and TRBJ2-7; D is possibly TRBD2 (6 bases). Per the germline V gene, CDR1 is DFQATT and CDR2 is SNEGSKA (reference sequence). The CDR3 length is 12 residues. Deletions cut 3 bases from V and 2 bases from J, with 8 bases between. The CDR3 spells CSASGSTYEQYF. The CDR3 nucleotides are TGCAGTGCTAGCGGGAGTACCTACGAGCAGTACTTC.